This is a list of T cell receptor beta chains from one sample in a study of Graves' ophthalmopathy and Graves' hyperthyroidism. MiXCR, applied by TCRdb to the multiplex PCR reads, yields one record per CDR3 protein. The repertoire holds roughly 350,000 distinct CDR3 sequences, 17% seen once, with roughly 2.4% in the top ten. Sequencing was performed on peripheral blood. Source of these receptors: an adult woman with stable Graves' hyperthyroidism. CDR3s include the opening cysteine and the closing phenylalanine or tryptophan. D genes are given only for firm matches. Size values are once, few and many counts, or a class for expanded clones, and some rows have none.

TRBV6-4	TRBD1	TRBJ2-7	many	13	TGTGCCAGCAGAAAGGGACAGATTTACGAGCAGTACTTC	CASRKGQIYEQYF
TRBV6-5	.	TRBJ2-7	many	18	TGTGCCAGCAGGGCGTACGGTCGGGGGAGGTCTCCCTCCTACGAGCAGTACTTC	CASRAYGRGRSPSYEQYF
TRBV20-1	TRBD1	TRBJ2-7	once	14	TGCAGTGCTGACTGGACAGGGAGCTCCTACGAGCAGTACTTC	CSADWTGSSYEQYF
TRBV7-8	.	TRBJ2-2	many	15	TGTGCCAGCAGCTTTAATAACCTGCGCCCCGGGGAGCTGTTTTTT	CASSFNNLRPGELFF
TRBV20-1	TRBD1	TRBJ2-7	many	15	TGCAGTGCTAGAGGCTCCGGGACAGGGCTTTACGAGCAGTACTTC	CSARGSGTGLYEQYF
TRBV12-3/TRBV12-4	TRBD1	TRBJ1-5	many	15	TGTGCCAGCAGTCTTAGTCCGGGACAGGGTGGAGCCCAGCATTTT	CASSLSPGQGGAQHF
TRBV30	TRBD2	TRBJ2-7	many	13	TGTGCCTTCCTGTGGCGGGAGGCCTACGAGCAGTACTTC	CAFLWREAYEQYF
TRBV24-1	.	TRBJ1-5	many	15	TGTGCCACCAGTGATTTAGCGTCAGGGGTTCAGCCCCAGCATTTT	CATSDLASGVQPQHF
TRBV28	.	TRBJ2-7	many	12	TGTGCCAGCGGGGAACTCGTGTCGGAGCAGTACTTC	CASGELVSEQYF
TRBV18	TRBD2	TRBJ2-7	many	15	TGTGCCAGCTCCCGGGGGGAGGTCGACTCCTACGAGCAGTACTTC	CASSRGEVDSYEQYF
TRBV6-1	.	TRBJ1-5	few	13	TGTGCCAGCACCCCGGGCCTGGGGCAGCCCCAGCATTTT	CASTPGLGQPQHF
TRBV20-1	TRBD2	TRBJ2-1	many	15	TGCAGTGCTAGTTCTAGCGGGAGAATGATCACTGAGCAGTTCTTC	CSASSSGRMITEQFF
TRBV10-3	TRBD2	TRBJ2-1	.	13	TGTGCCATCAGTGGCGGGAGGGCCACTGAGAAGTTCTTC	CAISGGRATEKFF
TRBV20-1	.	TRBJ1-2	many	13	TGCAGTGCTAGAGATTTCAACCAGGGTGGCTACACCTTC	CSARDFNQGGYTF
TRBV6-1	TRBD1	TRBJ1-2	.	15	TGTGCCAGCAGTGAAAGGGCAGGGGGTGGCTATGGCTACACCTTC	CASSERAGGGYGYTF
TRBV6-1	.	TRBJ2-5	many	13	TGTGCCAGCAGTGGACAAGGGGGAGAGACCCAGTACTTC	CASSGQGGETQYF
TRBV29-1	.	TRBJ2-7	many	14	TGCAGCGTTGGGTGGGGCGGGTCCTCCTACGAGCAGTACTTC	CSVGWGGSSYEQYF
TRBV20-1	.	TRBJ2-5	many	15	TGCAGTGCTAGAGATGGGCGGGCGTACCAAGAGACCCAGTACTTC	CSARDGRAYQETQYF
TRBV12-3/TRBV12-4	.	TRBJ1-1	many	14	TGTGCCAGCAGTCGATTCCGGGAGGACACTGAAGCTTTCTTT	CASSRFREDTEAFF
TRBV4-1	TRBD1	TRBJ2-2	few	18	TGCGCCAGCAGCCAACCGAGATCGGGACAGGGGACACCCGGGGAGCTGTTTTTT	CASSQPRSGQGTPGELFF